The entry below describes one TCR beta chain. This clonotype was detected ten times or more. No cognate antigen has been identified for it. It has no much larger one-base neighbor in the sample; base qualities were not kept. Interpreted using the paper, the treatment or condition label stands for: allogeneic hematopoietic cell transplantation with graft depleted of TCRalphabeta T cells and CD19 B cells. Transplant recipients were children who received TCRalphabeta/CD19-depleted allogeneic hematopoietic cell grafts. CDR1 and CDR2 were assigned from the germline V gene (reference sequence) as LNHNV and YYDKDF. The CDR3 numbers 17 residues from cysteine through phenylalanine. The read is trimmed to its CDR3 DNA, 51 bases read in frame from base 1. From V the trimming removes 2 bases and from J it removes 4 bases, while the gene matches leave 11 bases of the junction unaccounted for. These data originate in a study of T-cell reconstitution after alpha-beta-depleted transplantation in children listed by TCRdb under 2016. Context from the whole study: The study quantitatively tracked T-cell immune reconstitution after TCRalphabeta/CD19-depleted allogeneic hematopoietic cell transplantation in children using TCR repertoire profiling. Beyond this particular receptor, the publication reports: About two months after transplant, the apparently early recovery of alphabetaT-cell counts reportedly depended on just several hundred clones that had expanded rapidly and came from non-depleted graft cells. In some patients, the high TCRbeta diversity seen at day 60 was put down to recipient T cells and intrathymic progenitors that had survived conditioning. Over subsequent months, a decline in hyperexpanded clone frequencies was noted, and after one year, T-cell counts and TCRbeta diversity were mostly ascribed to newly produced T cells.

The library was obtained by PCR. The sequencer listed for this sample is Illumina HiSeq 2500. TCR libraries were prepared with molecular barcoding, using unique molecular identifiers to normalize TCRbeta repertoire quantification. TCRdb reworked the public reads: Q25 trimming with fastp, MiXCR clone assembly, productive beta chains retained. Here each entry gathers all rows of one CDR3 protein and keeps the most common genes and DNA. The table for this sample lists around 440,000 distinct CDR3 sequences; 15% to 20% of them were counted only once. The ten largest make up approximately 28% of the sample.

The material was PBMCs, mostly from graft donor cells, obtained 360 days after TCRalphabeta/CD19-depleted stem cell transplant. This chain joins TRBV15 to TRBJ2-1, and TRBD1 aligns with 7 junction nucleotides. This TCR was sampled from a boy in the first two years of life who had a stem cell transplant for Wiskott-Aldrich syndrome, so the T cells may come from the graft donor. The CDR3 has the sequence CATSRTRTGLLYNEQFF. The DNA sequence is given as TGTGCCACCAGCAGAACCCGGACAGGCCTTCTTTACAATGAGCAGTTCTTC.